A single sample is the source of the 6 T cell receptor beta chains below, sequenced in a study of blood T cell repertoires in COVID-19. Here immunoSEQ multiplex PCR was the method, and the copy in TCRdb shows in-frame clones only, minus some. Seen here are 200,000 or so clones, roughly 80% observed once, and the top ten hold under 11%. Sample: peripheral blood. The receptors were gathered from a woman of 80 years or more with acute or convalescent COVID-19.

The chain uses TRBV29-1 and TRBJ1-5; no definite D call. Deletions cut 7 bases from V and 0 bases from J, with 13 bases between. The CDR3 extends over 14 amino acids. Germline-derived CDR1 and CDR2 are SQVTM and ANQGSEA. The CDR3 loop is CSALGNPSNQPQHF. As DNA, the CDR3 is TGCAGCGCCCTCGGGAATCCTAGCAATCAGCCCCAGCATTTT.

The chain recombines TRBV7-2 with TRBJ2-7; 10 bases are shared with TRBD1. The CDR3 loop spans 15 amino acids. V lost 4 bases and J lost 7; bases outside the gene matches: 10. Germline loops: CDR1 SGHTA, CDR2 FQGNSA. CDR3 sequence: CASSSGTGVSREQYF. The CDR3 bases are TGTGCCAGCAGCTCAGGGACAGGGGTCTCGAGGGAGCAGTACTTC.

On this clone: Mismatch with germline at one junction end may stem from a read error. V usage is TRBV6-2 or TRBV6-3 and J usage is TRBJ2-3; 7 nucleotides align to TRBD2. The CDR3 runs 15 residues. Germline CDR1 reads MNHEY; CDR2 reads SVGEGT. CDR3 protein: CASSYSLPGGSSSIF. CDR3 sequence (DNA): TGTGCCAGCAGTTACTCTCTCCCGGGGGGAAGCAGTTCGATTTTT.

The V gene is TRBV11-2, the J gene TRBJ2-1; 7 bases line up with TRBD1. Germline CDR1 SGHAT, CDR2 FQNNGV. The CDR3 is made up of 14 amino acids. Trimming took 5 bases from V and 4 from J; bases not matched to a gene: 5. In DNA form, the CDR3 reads TGTGCCAGCAGCATAGGGACAGCTTACAATGAGCAGTTCTTC. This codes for CASSIGTAYNEQFF.

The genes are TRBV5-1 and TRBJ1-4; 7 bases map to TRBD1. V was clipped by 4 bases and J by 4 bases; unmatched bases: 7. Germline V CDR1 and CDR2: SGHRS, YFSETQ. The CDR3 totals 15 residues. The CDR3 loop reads CASSPNQGVNEKLFF. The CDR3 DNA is TGCGCCAGCAGCCCAAATCAGGGGGTTAATGAAAAACTGTTTTTT.

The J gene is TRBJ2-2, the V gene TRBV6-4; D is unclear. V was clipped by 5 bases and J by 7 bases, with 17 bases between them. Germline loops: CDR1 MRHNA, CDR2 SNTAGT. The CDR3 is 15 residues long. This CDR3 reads CASSREYSADGELFF. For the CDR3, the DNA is TGTGCCAGCAGTAGAGAGTACTCGGCGGACGGGGAGCTGTTTTTT.